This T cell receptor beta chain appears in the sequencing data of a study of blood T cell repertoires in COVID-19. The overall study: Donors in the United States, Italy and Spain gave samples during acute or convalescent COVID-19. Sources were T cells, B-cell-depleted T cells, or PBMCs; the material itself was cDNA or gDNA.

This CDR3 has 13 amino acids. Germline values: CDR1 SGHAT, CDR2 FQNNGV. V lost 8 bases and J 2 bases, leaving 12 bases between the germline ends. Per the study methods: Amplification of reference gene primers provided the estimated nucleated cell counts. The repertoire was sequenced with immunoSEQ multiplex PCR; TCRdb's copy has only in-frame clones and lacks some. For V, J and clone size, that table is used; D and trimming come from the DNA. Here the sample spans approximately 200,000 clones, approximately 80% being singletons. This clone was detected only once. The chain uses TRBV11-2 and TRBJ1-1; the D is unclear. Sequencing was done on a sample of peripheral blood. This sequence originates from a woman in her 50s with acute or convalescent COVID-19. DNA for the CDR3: TGTGCCAGCGCATTATTACTAAACACTGAAGCTTTCTTT. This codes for CASALLLNTEAFF.